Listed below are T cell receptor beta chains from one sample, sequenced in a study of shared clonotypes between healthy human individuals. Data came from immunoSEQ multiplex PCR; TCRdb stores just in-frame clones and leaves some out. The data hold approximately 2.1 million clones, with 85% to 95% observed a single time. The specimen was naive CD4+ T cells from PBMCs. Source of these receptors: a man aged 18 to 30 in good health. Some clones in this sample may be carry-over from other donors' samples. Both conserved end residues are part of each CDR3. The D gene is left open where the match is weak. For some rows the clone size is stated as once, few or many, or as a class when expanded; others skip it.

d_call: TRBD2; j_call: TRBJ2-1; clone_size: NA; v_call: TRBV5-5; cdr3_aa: CASSLEGSGDYNEQFF; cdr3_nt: TGTGCCAGCAGCTTGGAGGGTAGCGGGGACTACAATGAGCAGTTCTTC
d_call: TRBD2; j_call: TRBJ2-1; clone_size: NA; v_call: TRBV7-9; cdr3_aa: CASSQGTSGRYPAHNEQFF; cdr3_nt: TGTGCCAGCAGCCAAGGGACTAGCGGGAGGTACCCAGCCCACAATGAGCAGTTCTTC
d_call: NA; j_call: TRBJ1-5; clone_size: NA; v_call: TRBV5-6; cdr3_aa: CASSLGRLQPQHF; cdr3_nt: TGTGCCAGCAGCCTTGGGAGGCTTCAGCCCCAGCATTTT
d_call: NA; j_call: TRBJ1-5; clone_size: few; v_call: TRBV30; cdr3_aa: CAWGPREERPQHF; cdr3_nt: TGTGCCTGGGGCCCAAGGGAGGAGAGGCCCCAGCATTTT
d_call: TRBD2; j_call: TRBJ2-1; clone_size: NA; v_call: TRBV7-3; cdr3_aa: CASSSGLAGGPQGEQFF; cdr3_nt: TGTGCCAGCAGCTCGGGACTAGCGGGAGGCCCTCAAGGTGAGCAGTTCTTC
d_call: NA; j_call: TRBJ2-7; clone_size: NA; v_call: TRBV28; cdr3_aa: CASSSTFRTYEQYF; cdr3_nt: TGTGCCAGCAGCAGTACCTTTAGGACTTACGAGCAGTACTTC
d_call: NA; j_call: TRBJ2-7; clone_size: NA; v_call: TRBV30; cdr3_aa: CAWSDKLAPTYEQYF; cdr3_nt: TGTGCCTGGAGTGACAAATTGGCACCAACCTACGAGCAGTACTTC
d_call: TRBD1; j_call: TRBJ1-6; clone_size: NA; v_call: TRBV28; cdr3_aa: CASSELNRGSPLHF; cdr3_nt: TGTGCCAGCAGTGAGCTTAACAGGGGATCACCCCTCCACTTT
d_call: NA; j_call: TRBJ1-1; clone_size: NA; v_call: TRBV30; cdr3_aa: CAWSLRRRTEAFF; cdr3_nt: TGTGCCTGGAGTTTAAGGAGAAGGACTGAAGCTTTCTTT
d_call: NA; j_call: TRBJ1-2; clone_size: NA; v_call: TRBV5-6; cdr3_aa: CASSWRPGLHNYGYTF; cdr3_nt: TGTGCCAGCAGCTGGCGACCGGGACTTCATAACTATGGCTACACCTTC
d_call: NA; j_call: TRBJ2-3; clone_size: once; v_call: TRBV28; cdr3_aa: CASSLTGPPGDTQYF; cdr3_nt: TGTGCCAGCAGTTTAACGGGACCCCCGGGAGATACGCAGTATTTT
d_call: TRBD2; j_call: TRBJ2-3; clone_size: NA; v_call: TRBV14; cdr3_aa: CASRLAGSRDTQYF; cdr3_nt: TGTGCCAGCAGACTAGCGGGATCCAGAGATACGCAGTATTTT
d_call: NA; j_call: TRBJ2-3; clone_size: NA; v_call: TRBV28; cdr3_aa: CASTLNGGTQYF; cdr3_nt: TGTGCCAGCACCTTGAATGGGGGTACGCAGTATTTT
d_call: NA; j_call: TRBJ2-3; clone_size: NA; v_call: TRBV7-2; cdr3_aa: CASSFFAATDTQYF; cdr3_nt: TGTGCCAGCAGCTTTTTCGCGGCCACAGATACGCAGTATTTT
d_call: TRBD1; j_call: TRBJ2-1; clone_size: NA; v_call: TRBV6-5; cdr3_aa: CASSYEDRRDNEQFF; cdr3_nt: TGTGCCAGCAGTTACGAGGACAGGAGAGACAATGAGCAGTTCTTC
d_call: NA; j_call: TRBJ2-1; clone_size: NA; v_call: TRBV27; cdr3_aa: CASRIQGRSYNEQFF; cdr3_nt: TGTGCCAGCAGAATACAGGGACGGTCCTACAATGAGCAGTTCTTC
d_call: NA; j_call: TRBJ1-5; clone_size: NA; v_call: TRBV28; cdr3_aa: CASRLANSNQPQHF; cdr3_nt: TGTGCCAGCAGACTGGCCAATAGCAATCAGCCCCAGCATTTT
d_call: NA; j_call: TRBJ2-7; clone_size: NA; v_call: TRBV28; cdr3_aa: CASSPSERYLYEQYF; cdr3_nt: TGTGCCAGCAGTCCCAGCGAGCGGTACCTCTACGAGCAGTACTTC
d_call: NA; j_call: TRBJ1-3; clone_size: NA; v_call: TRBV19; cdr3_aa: CASSIGSGNTIYF; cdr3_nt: TGTGCCAGTAGTATCGGCTCTGGAAACACCATATATTTT
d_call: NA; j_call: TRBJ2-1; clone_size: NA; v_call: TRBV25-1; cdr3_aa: CASSGADWRGRYNEQFF; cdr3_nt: TGTGCCAGCAGTGGGGCCGATTGGCGGGGACGCTACAATGAGCAGTTCTTC
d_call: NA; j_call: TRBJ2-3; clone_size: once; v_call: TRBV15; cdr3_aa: CATSTRRGGATDTQYF; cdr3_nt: TGTGCCACCAGCACGCGCCGTGGTGGGGCCACAGATACGCAGTATTTT
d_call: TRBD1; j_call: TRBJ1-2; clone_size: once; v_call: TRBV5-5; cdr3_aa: CASSLVQGEYYGYTF; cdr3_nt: TGTGCCAGCAGCTTGGTACAGGGGGAGTATTATGGCTACACCTTC
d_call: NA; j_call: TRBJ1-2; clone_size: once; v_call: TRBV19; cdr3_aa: CASSISGISYTF; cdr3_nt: TGTGCCAGTAGTATAAGCGGGATAAGCTACACCTTC
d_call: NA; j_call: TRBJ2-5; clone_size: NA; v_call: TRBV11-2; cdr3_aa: CASSRIRGGIGETQYF; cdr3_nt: TGTGCCAGCAGCCGGATTAGGGGCGGGATAGGAGAGACCCAGTACTTC
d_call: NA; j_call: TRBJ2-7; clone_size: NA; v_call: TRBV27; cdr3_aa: CASSWSRTALIHEQYF; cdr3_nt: TGTGCCAGCAGTTGGTCCCGGACCGCTCTGATACACGAGCAGTACTTC
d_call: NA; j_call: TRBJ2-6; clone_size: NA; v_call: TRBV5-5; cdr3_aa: CASSLAASSGANVLTF; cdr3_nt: TGTGCCAGCAGCTTGGCAGCAAGCTCTGGGGCCAACGTCCTGACTTTC
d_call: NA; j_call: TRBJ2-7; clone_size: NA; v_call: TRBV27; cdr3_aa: CASRISNTYEQYF; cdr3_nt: TGTGCCAGCAGGATATCAAACACCTACGAGCAGTACTTC
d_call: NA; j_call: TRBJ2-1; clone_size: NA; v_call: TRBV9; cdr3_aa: CASSVNSYNEQFF; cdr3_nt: TGTGCCAGCAGCGTTAACAGCTACAATGAGCAGTTCTTC
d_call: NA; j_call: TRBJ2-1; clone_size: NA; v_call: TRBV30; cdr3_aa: CAWSPPGRYNEQFF; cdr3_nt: TGTGCCTGGAGTCCTCCGGGTCGCTACAATGAGCAGTTCTTC
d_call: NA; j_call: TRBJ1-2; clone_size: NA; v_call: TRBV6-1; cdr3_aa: CASSEAYYGYTF; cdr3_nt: TGTGCCAGCAGTGAAGCTTACTATGGCTACACCTTC
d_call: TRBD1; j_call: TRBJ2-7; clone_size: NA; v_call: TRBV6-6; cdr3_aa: CASSYSLQGAIYEQYF; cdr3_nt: TGTGCCAGCAGTTACTCGTTACAGGGGGCCATCTACGAGCAGTACTTC
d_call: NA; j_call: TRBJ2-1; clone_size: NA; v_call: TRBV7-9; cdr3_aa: CASIRGGRRVAEQFF; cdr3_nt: TGTGCCAGCATTCGTGGGGGGAGAAGGGTCGCTGAGCAGTTCTTC
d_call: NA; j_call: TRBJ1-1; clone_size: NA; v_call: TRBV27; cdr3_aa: CASRGRGASLMNTEAFF; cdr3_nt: TGTGCCAGCAGAGGGAGAGGGGCATCGCTAATGAACACTGAAGCTTTCTTT
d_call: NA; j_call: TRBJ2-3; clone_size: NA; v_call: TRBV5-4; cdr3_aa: CASSSSATDTQYF; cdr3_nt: TGTGCCAGCAGCTCGAGTGCCACAGATACGCAGTATTTT
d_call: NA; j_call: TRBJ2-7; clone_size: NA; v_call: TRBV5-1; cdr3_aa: CASSLGRASYEQYF; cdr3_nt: TGCGCCAGCAGCTTGGGCCGGGCTTCCTACGAGCAGTACTTC
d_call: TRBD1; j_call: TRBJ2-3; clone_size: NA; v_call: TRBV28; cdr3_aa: CASSPRTGTQLTTLDTQYF; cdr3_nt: TGTGCCAGCAGCCCCCGGACAGGCACACAACTCACGACGTTAGATACGCAGTATTTT
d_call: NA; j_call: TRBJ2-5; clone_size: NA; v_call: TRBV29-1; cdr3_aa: CSVARRDQETQYF; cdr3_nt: TGCAGCGTTGCGAGACGGGACCAAGAGACCCAGTACTTC